Shown below are 16 T cell receptor beta chains from a single sample sequenced in a study of breast tumors, draining lymph nodes, adjacent tissues. TCRdb re-analysed the multiplex PCR reads in MiXCR, keeping a single row per CDR3 protein. Among roughly 260,000 distinct CDR3 sequences, 30% were seen once, and the ten largest hold about 1.2%. The lymph nodes were axillary draining lymph nodes from breast cancer patients. The sequenced sample consisted of axillary lymph node tissue. These receptors originate from a female donor with breast cancer. Some clones in this sample may be carry-over from other donors' samples.

In this sample, this clonotype turned up a few times. One end of the junction varies from germline; a read error may be responsible. V is TRBV19 and J is TRBJ1-2; no reliable D call. CDR3 length: 14 residues. The germline gives CDR1 LNHDA, CDR2 SQIVND (reference sequence). The CDR3 DNA reads TGTGCCAGTAGAGTCTCGGTCGCGAGCTATGGCCACACCTTC. Protein sequence: CASRVSVASYGHTF. Filled out from reference TRBV19 and TRBJ1-2, the complete variable domain reads DGGITQSPKYLFRKEGQNVTLSCEQNLNHDAMYWYRQDPGQGLRLIYYSQIVNDFQKGDIAEGYSVSREKKESFPLTVTSAQKNPTAFYLCASRVSVASYGHTFGSGTRLTVV.

Comment on this clonotype: Given a much more abundant clone one base away, this may be a read error. CDR3 amino acids: CSASWGRGHEQYF. DNA of the CDR3: TGCAGTGCTAGCTGGGGCAGGGGTCACGAGCAGTACTTC. The chain couples TRBV20-1 to TRBJ2-7; D is perhaps TRBD1 (6 bases). There are 13 residues in the CDR3. V was trimmed by 3 bases and J by 5 bases, leaving 14 bases between them. Per the germline V gene, CDR1 is DFQATT and CDR2 is SNEGSKA (reference sequence).

This clonotype was seen at least ten times. The chain is built from TRBV6-4 and TRBJ1-6, with D tentatively TRBD1 (5 bases). Germline-derived CDR1 and CDR2 are MRHNA and SNTAGT. V shed 2 bases and J shed 0 bases, with 11 bases lying between them. This CDR3 has 17 amino acids. DNA for the CDR3: TGTGCCAGCAGTGACCACTACAGGAGCTCCTATAATTCACCCCTCCACTTT. Translation: CASSDHYRSSYNSPLHF.

Concerning this clonotype: A much larger clone lies one base from this, so it may be a read error. The gene calls are TRBV30 and TRBJ1-6; 9 nucleotides line up with TRBD1. Germline-derived CDR1 and CDR2 are GTSNPN and SVGIG (reference sequence). This CDR3 is built from 16 residues. CDR3 sequence: CAWRVRSGTGRSPLHF. CDR3 bases: TGTGCCTGGCGTGTAAGGTCCGGGACAGGGAGGTCACCCCTCCACTTT.

V gene TRBV29-1 combines with J gene TRBJ1-2; possible D gene TRBD1, 5 bases. The V end was cut by 2 bases, the J end by 4 bases, with 11 bases between. Germline CDR1 SQVTM, CDR2 ANQGSEA. The CDR3 totals 13 residues. The CDR3 region is CSVEFGGTYGYTF. The CDR3 nucleotides read TGCAGCGTTGAATTCGGGGGAACCTATGGCTACACCTTC. Using reference TRBV29-1 and TRBJ1-2 for the parts outside the CDR3, the full variable domain is SAVISQKPSRDICQRGTSLTIQCQVDSQVTMMFWYRQQPGQSLTLIATANQGSEATYESGFVIDKFPISRPNLTFSTLTVSNMSPEDSSIYLCSVEFGGTYGYTFGSGTRLTVV.

This clonotype was counted ten times or more. The chain uses TRBV5-1 and TRBJ2-7, with D perhaps TRBD1 or TRBD2 (5 bases each). With 4 bases removed from V and 2 bases from J, the gap between germline ends came to 22 bases. This CDR3 spans 17 amino acids. Per the germline V gene, CDR1 is SGHRS and CDR2 is YFSETQ. CDR3 amino acids: CASSVDLRGRETYEQYF. The CDR3 region has the DNA TGCGCCAGCAGCGTGGACTTGAGGGGCAGGGAGACCTACGAGCAGTACTTC. Variable domain in full (rest from reference TRBV5-1 and TRBJ2-7): KAGVTQTPRYLIKTRGQQVTLSCSPISGHRSVSWYQQTPGQGLQFLFEYFSETQRNKGNFPGRFSGRQFSNSRSEMNVSTLELGDSALYLCASSVDLRGRETYEQYFGPGTRLTVT.

The gene calls are TRBV15 and TRBJ1-3; no reliable D call. Per germline, CDR1 LNHNV and CDR2 YYDKDF (reference sequence). V shed 5 bases and J shed 8 bases, with 22 bases lying between them. The CDR3 spans 16 residues. CDR3 in amino acids: CATSPYRAFYGYTIYF. CDR3 sequence (DNA): TGTGCCACCAGCCCCTACCGGGCCTTCTATGGCTACACCATATATTTT.

This clonotype was detected many times. The rearrangement links TRBV6-2 or TRBV6-3 to TRBJ2-5; possibly TRBD2 for D (6 bases). Trimming stripped 6 bases from V and 9 bases from J, with 14 bases between. The germline V gene has CDR1 MNHEY and CDR2 SVGEGT. The CDR3 spans 12 residues. The CDR3 loop is CASSFGTSPQYF. Here the CDR3 DNA reads TGTGCCAGCAGCTTCGGGACTTCGCCCCAGTACTTC.

This clonotype was seen only a few times. The chain combines TRBV12-3 or TRBV12-4 with TRBJ2-4; 11 bases map to TRBD1. The ends lost 6 bases at V and 7 bases at J; junction bases unmatched: 5. There are 14 residues in the CDR3. Here the CDR3 reads CASSWTGGTNIQYF. Here the CDR3 DNA reads TGTGCCAGCAGCTGGACAGGGGGCACGAACATTCAGTACTTC.

This clonotype was detected only once. The chain links TRBV20-1 to TRBJ2-7; 7 bases fit TRBD2. CDR1 is DFQATT and CDR2 is SNEGSKA in the germline V gene (reference sequence). Losses at the gene ends were 3 bases for V and 7 bases for J; bases not matched to a gene: 9. The CDR3 totals 13 residues. Written as DNA, the CDR3 is TGCAGTGCTAGTGCCGGTGGGGGAGGGGAGCAGTACTTC. Translated: CSASAGGGGEQYF.

As concerns this clonotype: Given a much more abundant clone one base away, this may be a read error. The chain links TRBV7-9 to TRBJ1-5; TRBD1 matches 9 bases. V trimming: 4 bases; J trimming: 6 bases; junction bases outside the gene matches: 7. The CDR3 totals 15 residues. From germline, CDR1 is SEHNR and CDR2 FQNEAQ (reference sequence). DNA for the CDR3: TGTGCCAGCAGCTCGGACAGGGGACCAGTTCAGCCCCAGCATTTT. It encodes CASSSDRGPVQPQHF.

This clonotype has a count of ten or more. The rearrangement uses TRBV24-1 and TRBJ2-1, with TRBD2 identical over 8 bases. Germline-derived CDR1 and CDR2 are KGHDR and SFDVKD. The junction had 8 bases not matched to a gene; V was cut back by 3 bases and J by 5 bases. The CDR3 has 16 residues. The CDR3 coding sequence is TGTGCCACCAGTGATGCCGGGACTAGAGCCAACAATGAGCAGTTCTTC. It yields the protein CATSDAGTRANNEQFF.

The chain carries TRBV11-3 and TRBJ1-2; D not certain. The germline V gene has CDR1 SGHNT and CDR2 YENEEA. The CDR3 is 10 amino acids. V lost 8 bases, J lost 3 bases, and 4 bases lay in between. CDR3 bases: TGTGCCAGCGGTGACTATGGCTACACCTTC. Protein sequence: CASGDYGYTF.

The chain joins TRBV9 to TRBJ1-6; no firm D call. The CDR3 consists of 15 residues. Looked up from germline, CDR1 is SGDLS and CDR2 is YYNGEE. Trimming shortened V by 6 bases and J by 5 bases, and 15 bases separated the two germline ends. CDR3: CASTQGSANNSPLHF. The DNA for the CDR3 is TGTGCCAGCACCCAAGGGAGTGCGAATAATTCACCCCTCCACTTT.

The table lists this clonotype with many counts. The chain joins TRBV10-3 to TRBJ2-7; the match to TRBD2 covers 7 bases. Germline trimming cut 3 bases from V and 6 bases from J; bases unmatched to any gene: 5. Germline CDR1 reads ENHRY; CDR2 reads SYGVKD. CDR3 length: 13 amino acids. The CDR3 loop is CAISDGTGGEQYF. DNA of the CDR3: TGTGCCATCAGTGATGGAACGGGAGGCGAGCAGTACTTC.

For this clonotype: The junction and the germline gene differ at one end; a read error may be behind it. This chain uses TRBV6-6 with TRBJ1-5; 10 nucleotides align to TRBD1. CDR1 and CDR2 (germline): MNHNY, SVGAGI (reference sequence). CDR3 length: 18 amino acids. The CDR3 reads CASSHSKGQGPYTQPQHF. CDR3 DNA: TGTGCCAGCAGTCACTCGAAGGGACAGGGGCCCTACACTCAGCCCCAGCATTTT.